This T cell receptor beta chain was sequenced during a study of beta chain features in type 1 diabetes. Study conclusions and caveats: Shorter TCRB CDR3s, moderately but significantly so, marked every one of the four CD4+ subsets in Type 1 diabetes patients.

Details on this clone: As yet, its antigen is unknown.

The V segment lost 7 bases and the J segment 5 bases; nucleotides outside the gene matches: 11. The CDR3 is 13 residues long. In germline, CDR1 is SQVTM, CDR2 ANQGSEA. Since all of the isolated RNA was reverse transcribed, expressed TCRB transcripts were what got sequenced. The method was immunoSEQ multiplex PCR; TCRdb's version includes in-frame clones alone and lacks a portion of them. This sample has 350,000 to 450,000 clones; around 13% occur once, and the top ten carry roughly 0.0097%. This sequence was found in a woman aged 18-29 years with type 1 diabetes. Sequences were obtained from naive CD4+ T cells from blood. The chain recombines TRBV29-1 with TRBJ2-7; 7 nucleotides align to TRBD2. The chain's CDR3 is CSAAKYGGDEQYF. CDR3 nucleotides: TGCAGCGCAGCTAAATATGGGGGGGACGAGCAGTACTTC.